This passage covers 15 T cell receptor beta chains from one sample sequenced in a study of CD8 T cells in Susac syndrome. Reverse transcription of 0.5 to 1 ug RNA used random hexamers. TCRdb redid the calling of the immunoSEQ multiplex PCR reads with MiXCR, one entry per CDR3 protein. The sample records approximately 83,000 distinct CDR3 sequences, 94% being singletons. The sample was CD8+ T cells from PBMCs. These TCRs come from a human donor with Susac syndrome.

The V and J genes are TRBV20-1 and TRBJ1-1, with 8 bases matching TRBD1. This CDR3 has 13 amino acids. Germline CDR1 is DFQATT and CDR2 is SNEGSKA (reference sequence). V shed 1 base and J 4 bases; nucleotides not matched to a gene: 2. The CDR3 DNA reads TGCAGTGCTAGAGGGACAGGGTCCACTGAAGCTTTCTTT. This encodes CSARGTGSTEAFF.

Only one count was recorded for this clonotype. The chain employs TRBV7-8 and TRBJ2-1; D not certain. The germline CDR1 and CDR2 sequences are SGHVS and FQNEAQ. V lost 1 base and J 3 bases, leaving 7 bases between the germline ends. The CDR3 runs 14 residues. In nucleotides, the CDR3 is TGTGCCAGCAGCTTAGTTACCCACTACAATGAGCAGTTCTTC. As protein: CASSLVTHYNEQFF.

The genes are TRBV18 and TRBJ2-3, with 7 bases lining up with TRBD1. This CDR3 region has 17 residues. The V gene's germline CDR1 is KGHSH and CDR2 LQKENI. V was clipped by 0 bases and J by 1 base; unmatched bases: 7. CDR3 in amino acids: CASSPPTGTVGTDTQYF. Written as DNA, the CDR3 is TGTGCCAGCTCACCACCAACCGGGACAGTAGGCACAGATACGCAGTATTTT.

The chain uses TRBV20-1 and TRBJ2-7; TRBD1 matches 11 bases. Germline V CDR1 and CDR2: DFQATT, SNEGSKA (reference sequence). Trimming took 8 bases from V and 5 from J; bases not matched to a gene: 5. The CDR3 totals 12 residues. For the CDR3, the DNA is TGCAGTACCTGGGGACAGGGGGACGAGCAGTACTTC. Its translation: CSTWGQGDEQYF.

The CDR3 reads CASSLRYYEQYF. The CDR3 DNA reads as TGTGCCAGCAGCCTACGGTACTACGAGCAGTACTTC. The chain is built from TRBV3-1 and TRBJ2-7; no reliable D call. The germline V gene has CDR1 LGHDT and CDR2 YNNKEL (reference sequence). The CDR3 sequence is 12 residues long. Between the trimmed V and J ends, which lost 4 bases and 3 bases, there was a span of 7 bases.

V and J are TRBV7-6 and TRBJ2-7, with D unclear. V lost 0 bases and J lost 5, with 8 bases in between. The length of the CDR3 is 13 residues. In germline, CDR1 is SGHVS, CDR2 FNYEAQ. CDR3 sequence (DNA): TGTGCCAGCAGCTTAGCTGGGGTAGACGAGCAGTACTTC. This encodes CASSLAGVDEQYF.

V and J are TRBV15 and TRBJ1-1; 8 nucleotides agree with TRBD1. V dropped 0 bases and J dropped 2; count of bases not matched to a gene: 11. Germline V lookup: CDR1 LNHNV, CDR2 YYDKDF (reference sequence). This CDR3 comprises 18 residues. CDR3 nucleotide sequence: TGTGCCACCAGCAGAGAGGGTCCCGGGACAGGAGGAAACACTGAAGCTTTCTTT. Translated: CATSREGPGTGGNTEAFF.

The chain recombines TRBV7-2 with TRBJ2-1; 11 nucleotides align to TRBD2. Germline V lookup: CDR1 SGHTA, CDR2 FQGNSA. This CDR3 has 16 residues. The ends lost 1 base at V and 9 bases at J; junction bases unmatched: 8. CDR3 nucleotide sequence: TGTGCCAGCAGCTTAGGACTAGCGGGGCCTCGGGGTGAGCAGTTCTTC. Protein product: CASSLGLAGPRGEQFF.

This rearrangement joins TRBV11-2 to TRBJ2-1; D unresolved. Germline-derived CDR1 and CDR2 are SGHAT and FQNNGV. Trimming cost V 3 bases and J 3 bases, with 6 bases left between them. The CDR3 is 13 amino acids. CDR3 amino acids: CASSLANYNEQFF. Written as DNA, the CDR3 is TGTGCCAGCAGCTTGGCAAACTACAATGAGCAGTTCTTC. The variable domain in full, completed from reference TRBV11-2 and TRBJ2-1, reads EAGVAQSPRYKIIEKRQSVAFWCNPISGHATLYWYQQILGQGPKLLIQFQNNGVVDDSQLPKDRFSAERLKGVDSTLKIQPAKLEDSAVYLCASSLANYNEQFFGPGTRLTVL.

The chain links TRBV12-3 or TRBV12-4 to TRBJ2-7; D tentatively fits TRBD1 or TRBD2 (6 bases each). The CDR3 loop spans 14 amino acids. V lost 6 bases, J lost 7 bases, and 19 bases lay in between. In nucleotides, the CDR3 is TGTGCCAGCAGCCCCGACGGGGGCATTGAAGAGCAGTACTTC. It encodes CASSPDGGIEEQYF.

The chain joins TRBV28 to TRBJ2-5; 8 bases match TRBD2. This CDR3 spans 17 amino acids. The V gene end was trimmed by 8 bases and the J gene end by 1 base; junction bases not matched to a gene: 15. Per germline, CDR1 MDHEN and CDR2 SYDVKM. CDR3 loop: CASAPGGGAGFQETQYF. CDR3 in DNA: TGTGCCAGCGCTCCCGGGGGGGGTGCGGGTTTCCAAGAGACCCAGTACTTC. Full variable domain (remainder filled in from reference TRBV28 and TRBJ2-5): DVKVTQSSRYLVKRTGEKVFLECVQDMDHENMFWYRQDPGLGLRLIYFSYDVKMKEKGDIPEGYSVSREKKERFSLILESASTNQTSMYLCASAPGGGAGFQETQYFGPGTRLLVL.

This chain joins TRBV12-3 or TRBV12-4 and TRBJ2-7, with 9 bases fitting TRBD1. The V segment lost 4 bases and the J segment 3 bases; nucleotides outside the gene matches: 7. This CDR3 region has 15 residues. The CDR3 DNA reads TGTGCCAGCAGTTCCCATACAGGGGGCTACTACGAGCAGTACTTC. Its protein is CASSSHTGGYYEQYF.

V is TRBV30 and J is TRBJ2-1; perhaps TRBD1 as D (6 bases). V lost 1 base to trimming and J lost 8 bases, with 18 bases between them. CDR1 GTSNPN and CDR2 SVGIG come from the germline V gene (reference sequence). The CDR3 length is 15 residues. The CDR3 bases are TGTGCCTGGAGTGGAACAGGGAATCAGTTCGATGAGCAGTTCTTC. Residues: CAWSGTGNQFDEQFF.

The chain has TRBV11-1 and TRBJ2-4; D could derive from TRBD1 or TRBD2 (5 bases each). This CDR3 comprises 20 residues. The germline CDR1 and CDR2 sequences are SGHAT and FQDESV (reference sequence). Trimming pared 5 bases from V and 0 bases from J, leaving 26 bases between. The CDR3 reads CASSPPAGTLTLKAKNIQYF. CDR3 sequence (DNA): TGTGCCAGCAGCCCCCCGGCCGGGACCCTTACCCTAAAAGCCAAAAACATTCAGTACTTC.

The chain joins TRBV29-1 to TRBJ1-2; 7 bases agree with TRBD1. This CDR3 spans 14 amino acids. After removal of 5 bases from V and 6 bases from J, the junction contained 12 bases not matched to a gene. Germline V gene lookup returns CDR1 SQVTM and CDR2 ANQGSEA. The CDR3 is CSVRVEGAAHGYTF. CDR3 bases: TGCAGCGTTCGAGTGGAGGGGGCGGCCCATGGCTACACCTTC. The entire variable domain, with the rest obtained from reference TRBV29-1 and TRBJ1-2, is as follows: SAVISQKPSRDICQRGTSLTIQCQVDSQVTMMFWYRQQPGQSLTLIATANQGSEATYESGFVIDKFPISRPNLTFSTLTVSNMSPEDSSIYLCSVRVEGAAHGYTFGSGTRLTVV.